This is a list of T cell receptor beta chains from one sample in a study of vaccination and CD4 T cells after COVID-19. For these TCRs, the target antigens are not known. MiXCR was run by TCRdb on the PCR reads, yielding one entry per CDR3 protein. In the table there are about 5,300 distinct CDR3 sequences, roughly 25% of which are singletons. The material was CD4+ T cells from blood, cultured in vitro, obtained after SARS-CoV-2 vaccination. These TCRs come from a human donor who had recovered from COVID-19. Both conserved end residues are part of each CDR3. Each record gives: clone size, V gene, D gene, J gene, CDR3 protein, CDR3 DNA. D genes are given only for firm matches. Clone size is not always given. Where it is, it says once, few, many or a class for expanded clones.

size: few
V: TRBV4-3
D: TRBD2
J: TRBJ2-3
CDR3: CASSQVGGASTDTQYF
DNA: TGCGCCAGCAGCCAAGTCGGGGGGGCGAGCACAGATACGCAGTATTTT

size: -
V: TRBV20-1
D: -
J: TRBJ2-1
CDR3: CSARERGLAFSEQFF
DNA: TGCAGTGCTAGAGAAAGAGGGCTAGCGTTTAGTGAGCAGTTCTTC

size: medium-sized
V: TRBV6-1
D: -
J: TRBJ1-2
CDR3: CASIDDRNYGYTF
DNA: TGTGCCAGCATCGACGACAGGAACTATGGCTACACCTTC

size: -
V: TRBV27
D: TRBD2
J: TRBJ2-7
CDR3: CASSLWGTSGYEQYF
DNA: TGTGCCAGCAGTTTATGGGGGACTAGCGGCTACGAGCAGTACTTC

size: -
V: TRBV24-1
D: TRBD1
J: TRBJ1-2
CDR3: CATSETGTGGRIYGYTF
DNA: TGTGCCACCAGTGAGACCGGGACAGGGGGACGGATTTATGGCTACACCTTC

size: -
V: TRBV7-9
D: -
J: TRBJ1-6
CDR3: CASSLEDTYNSPLHF
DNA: TGTGCCAGCAGCTTAGAAGACACCTATAATTCACCCCTCCACTTT

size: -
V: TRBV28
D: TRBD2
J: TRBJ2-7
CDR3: CASIPGTSGSYEQYF
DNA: TGTGCCAGCATTCCCGGGACTAGCGGGAGTTACGAGCAGTACTTC

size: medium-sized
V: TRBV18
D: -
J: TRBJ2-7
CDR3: CASSSRIEGDEQYF
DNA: TGTGCCAGCTCCTCAAGGATAGAGGGCGACGAGCAGTACTTC

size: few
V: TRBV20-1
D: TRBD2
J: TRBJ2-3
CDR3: CSVETSGTDTQYF
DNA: TGCAGTGTTGAGACTAGCGGGACAGATACGCAGTATTTT

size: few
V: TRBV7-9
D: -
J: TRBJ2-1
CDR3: CASSLPAVASEQFF
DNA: TGTGCCAGCAGCTTACCAGCAGTAGCGAGTGAGCAGTTCTTC

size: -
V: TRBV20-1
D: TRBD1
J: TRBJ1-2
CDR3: CSATGQGGVGYTF
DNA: TGCAGTGCGACGGGACAGGGCGGGGTGGGCTACACCTTC

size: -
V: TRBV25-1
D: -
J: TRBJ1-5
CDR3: CASSDLQGSNQPQHF
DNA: TGTGCCAGCAGTGACCTCCAGGGGTCCAATCAGCCCCAGCATTTT

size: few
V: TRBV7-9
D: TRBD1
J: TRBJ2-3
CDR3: CASSPGTASTDTQYF
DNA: TGTGCCAGCAGCCCCGGGACAGCAAGCACAGATACGCAGTATTTT

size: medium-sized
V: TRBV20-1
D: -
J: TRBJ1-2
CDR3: CSARMTDVNYGYTF
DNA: TGCAGTGCGCGGATGACCGACGTAAACTATGGCTACACCTTC

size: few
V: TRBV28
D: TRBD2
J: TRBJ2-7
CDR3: CASSPREGYF
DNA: TGTGCCAGCAGTCCCCGGGAGGGGTACTTC

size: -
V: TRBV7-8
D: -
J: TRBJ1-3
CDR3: CASSLSQNTIYF
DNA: TGTGCCAGCAGCTTAAGCCAAAACACCATATATTTT

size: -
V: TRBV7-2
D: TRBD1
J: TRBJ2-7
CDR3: CASSTHVGTGGYEQYF
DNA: TGTGCCAGCAGCACCCACGTCGGGACAGGGGGATACGAGCAGTACTTC

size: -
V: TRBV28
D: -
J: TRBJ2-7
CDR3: CASSTGRSYEQYF
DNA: TGTGCCAGCAGTACCGGGCGCTCCTACGAGCAGTACTTC

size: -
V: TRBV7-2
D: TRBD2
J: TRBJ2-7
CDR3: CASRPGLAVNEQYF
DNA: TGTGCCAGCAGGCCGGGACTAGCGGTTAACGAGCAGTACTTC

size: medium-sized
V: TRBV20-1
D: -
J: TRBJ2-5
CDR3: CSATRVLDSETQYF
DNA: TGCAGTGCTACACGAGTCTTGGACTCAGAGACCCAGTACTTC

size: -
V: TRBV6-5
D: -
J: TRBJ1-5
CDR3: CASSYERDQPQHF
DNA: TGTGCCAGCAGTTACGAACGGGATCAGCCCCAGCATTTT

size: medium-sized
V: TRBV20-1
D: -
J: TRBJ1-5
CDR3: CSASTGINQPQHF
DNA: TGCAGTGCGTCCACAGGTATCAATCAGCCCCAGCATTTT

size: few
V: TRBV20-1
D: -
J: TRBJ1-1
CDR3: CSARGGFTEAFF
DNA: TGCAGTGCTAGAGGGGGGTTCACTGAAGCTTTCTTT

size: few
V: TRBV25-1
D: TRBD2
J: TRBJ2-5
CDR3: CASSDRGLETEETQYF
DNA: TGTGCCAGCAGTGATAGGGGACTAGAGACCGAAGAGACCCAGTACTTC